Listed here are 19 T cell receptor beta chains from one sample, sequenced in a study of blood T cell repertoires in COVID-19 (dated by TCRdb to the early 2020s). To prepare the library, the immunoSEQ multiplex PCR assay was applied. Not all clones reach the TCRdb copy of this immuneACCESS table, which keeps in-frame sequences only. Checked studies attribute under half of the gap to unresolved V genes and leave the rest unexplained. The sample data list approximately 290,000 clones, and approximately 85% of these were observed just once. 3.5% to 4.5% of the sample is in the top ten clones. The specimen sequenced was PBMCs or T cells enriched from blood (not recorded which). The receptor source for this set is a young woman who had recovered from COVID-19.

This clone was recorded once. V and J are TRBV27 and TRBJ2-7; 10 nucleotides line up with TRBD2. V was clipped by 6 bases and J by 2 bases; unmatched bases: 4. Germline CDR1 reads MNHEY; CDR2 reads SMNVEV (reference sequence). CDR3 size: 14 residues. The CDR3 sequence is CASSYSGRTYEQYF. The CDR3, as DNA: TGTGCCAGCAGCTATAGCGGGAGGACCTACGAGCAGTACTTC.

This clone was counted only a few times. J is TRBJ1-5 and V is TRBV9, with 10 positions matching TRBD1. The CDR3 is 13 amino acids. Trimming at V came to 7 bases and at J to 5 bases, leaving 3 bases not matched to a gene. CDR1 SGDLS and CDR2 YYNGEE come from the germline V gene. The CDR3: CASSGQGYQPQHF. The CDR3 DNA reads TGTGCCAGCTCGGGACAGGGGTATCAGCCCCAGCATTTT.

The rearrangement links TRBV7-2 to TRBJ1-6; D is uncertain. CDR1 is SGHTA, CDR2 FQGNSA, per germline. This CDR3 is built from 13 residues. V was cut by 4 bases and J by 10 bases, with 11 bases left in between. CDR3 bases: TGTGCCAGCAGCTATGGGGAGGGCTCACCCCTCCACTTT. This translates into CASSYGEGSPLHF.

The chain has TRBV7-3 and TRBJ2-1; tentatively, D is TRBD2 (6 bases). The CDR3 length is 13 residues. V was clipped by 5 bases and J by 5 bases, with 10 bases between them. Germline V CDR1 and CDR2: SGHTA, FQGTGA. The CDR3 bases are TGTGCCAGCAGCATGCAGCGGGACAATGAGCAGTTCTTC. Residues: CASSMQRDNEQFF. Drawing the rest from reference TRBV7-3 and TRBJ2-1, the complete variable domain is GAGVSQTPSNKVTEKGKYVELRCDPISGHTALYWYRQSLGQGPEFLIYFQGTGAADDSGLPNDRFFAVRPEGSVSTLKIQRTERGDSAVYLCASSMQRDNEQFFGPGTRLTVL.

This rearrangement joins TRBV11-2 to TRBJ2-7; D perhaps matches TRBD2 (5 bases). CDR3 length: 17 residues. V was shortened by 4 bases and J by 3 bases, with 22 bases between the two germline ends. Germline V gene lookup returns CDR1 SGHAT and CDR2 FQNNGV. The CDR3 spells CASSSYPMSGNLYEQYF. The DNA for the CDR3 is TGTGCCAGCAGCTCCTACCCCATGTCCGGGAACCTCTACGAGCAGTACTTC.

The V call is TRBV5-6, the J call TRBJ1-5; possible D gene TRBD1, 5 bases. Germline CDR1 SGHDT, CDR2 YYEEEE. Trimming took 6 bases from V and 6 from J, leaving 13 bases between them. The CDR3 consists of 13 residues. The DNA for the CDR3 is TGTGCCAGCACCCTTGGGGGAGGTCAGCCCCAGCATTTT. Translated: CASTLGGGQPQHF.

This chain joins TRBV5-1 and TRBJ2-6; TRBD1 might be the D (6 bases). Germline CDR1 SGHRS, CDR2 YFSETQ. This CDR3 is 15 amino acids long. Trimming took 2 bases from V and 1 from J, leaving 7 bases between them. CDR3 sequence (DNA): TGCGCCAGCAGCTTCCAGGGGTCTGGGGCCAACGTCCTGACTTTC. It encodes CASSFQGSGANVLTF.

The genes are TRBV11-2 and TRBJ1-2; TRBD1 agrees at 7 bases. With V trimmed by 5 bases and J by 4 bases, 4 bases remained unmatched. Germline CDR1 and CDR2: SGHAT and FQNNGV. This CDR3 has 13 residues. Written as DNA, the CDR3 is TGTGCCAGCAGCCAGGGACAGCCCTATGGCTACACCTTC. Translation gives CASSQGQPYGYTF.

V gene TRBV12-3 or TRBV12-4 combines with J gene TRBJ1-2, with D perhaps TRBD1 (5 bases). Trimming shortened V by 1 base and J by 7 bases, and 10 bases separated the two germline ends. The CDR3 covers 13 residues. The CDR3 loop is CASSLGQRSGYTF. The CDR3 nucleotides are TGTGCCAGCAGTTTAGGACAGCGTAGTGGCTACACCTTC.

The V gene is TRBV7-9, the J gene TRBJ2-5; 7 bases line up with TRBD2. With V trimmed by 5 bases and J by 3 bases, 6 bases remained unmatched. CDR3 size: 14 residues. CDR1 is SEHNR, CDR2 FQNEAQ, per germline (reference sequence). CDR3 coding DNA: TGTGCCAGCAGCCAAAGCGGGATGAAAGAGACCCAGTACTTC. Translated: CASSQSGMKETQYF.

The chain joins TRBV11-2 to TRBJ1-3, with D unresolved. The germline CDR1 and CDR2 sequences are SGHAT and FQNNGV. This CDR3 contains 15 residues. The V end lost 0 bases, the J end lost 0 bases, and 6 bases lay between the germline ends. The CDR3 coding sequence is TGTGCCAGCAGCTTAGATCTAATCTCTGGAAACACCATATATTTT. Residues: CASSLDLISGNTIYF.

The rearrangement uses TRBV5-5 and TRBJ1-1, with a possible D match to TRBD1 (6 bases). The CDR3 covers 12 residues. Trimming cost V 1 base and J 8 bases, with 9 bases left between them. The germline CDR1 and CDR2 sequences are SGHKS and YYEKEE (reference sequence). CDR3 DNA: TGTGCCAGCAGCTTGTTCCAGGGGGAAGCTTTCTTT. It specifies CASSLFQGEAFF.

The chain carries TRBV19 and TRBJ2-1, with unresolved D. With 3 bases removed from V and 10 bases from J, the gap between germline ends came to 16 bases. The CDR3 spans 14 residues. CDR1 is LNHDA, CDR2 SQIVND, per germline (reference sequence). The CDR3 nucleotides read TGTGCCAGTAGTATGGTAGTTCTCTACGGGGAGCAGTTCTTC. It specifies CASSMVVLYGEQFF.

CDR3 DNA sequence: TGTGCCAGCAGCCGACCTAGCGGGGGGTCCACAGATACGCAGTATTTT. Translating it yields CASSRPSGGSTDTQYF. The chain uses TRBV6-6 and TRBJ2-3, with 11 nucleotides matching TRBD2. J lost 2 bases, V lost 6 bases, and 7 bases had no gene match. CDR1 is MNHNY, CDR2 SVGAGI, per germline (reference sequence). The CDR3 sequence is 16 residues long.

The chain carries TRBV11-2 and TRBJ2-7; the match to TRBD2 covers 7 bases. This CDR3 has 16 amino acids. V shed 0 bases, J shed 2 bases, and the junction held 7 bases outside the gene matches. Germline CDR1 reads SGHAT; CDR2 reads FQNNGV. CDR3 nucleotide sequence: TGTGCCAGCAGCTTAGAGTTGGGCGGGGGAACCTACGAGCAGTACTTC. It codes for CASSLELGGGTYEQYF. The variable domain in full, with the rest retrieved from reference TRBV11-2 and TRBJ2-7, is EAGVAQSPRYKIIEKRQSVAFWCNPISGHATLYWYQQILGQGPKLLIQFQNNGVVDDSQLPKDRFSAERLKGVDSTLKIQPAKLEDSAVYLCASSLELGGGTYEQYFGPGTRLTVT.

This clone was seen only once. This sequence joins TRBV5-1 and TRBJ2-3; no reliable D call. Deletions cut 0 bases from V and 0 bases from J, with 11 bases between. Looked up from germline, CDR1 is SGHRS and CDR2 is YFSETQ. This CDR3 comprises 16 residues. CDR3 bases: TGCGCCAGCAGCTTGGGAGGTAGACCGAGCACAGATACGCAGTATTTT. Encoded protein: CASSLGGRPSTDTQYF.

This clone was seen a single time. V is TRBV7-8 and J is TRBJ2-5, with 7 nucleotides matching TRBD2. Germline CDR1 SGHVS, CDR2 FQNEAQ. The trim removed 6 bases at V and 2 bases at J, leaving 9 bases unmatched. This CDR3 spans 15 amino acids. Here the CDR3 reads CASRPNGRLQETQYF. CDR3 coding DNA: TGTGCCAGCAGACCGAACGGGAGGTTGCAAGAGACCCAGTACTTC. Combining the CDR3 with reference TRBV7-8 and TRBJ2-5 gives the whole variable domain GAGVSQSPRYKVAKRGQDVALRCDPISGHVSLFWYQQALGQGPEFLTYFQNEAQLDKSGLPSDRFFAERPEGSVSTLKIQRTQQEDSAVYLCASRPNGRLQETQYFGPGTRLLVL.

The V gene is TRBV10-2, the J gene TRBJ2-7; perhaps TRBD1 as D (5 bases). CDR3 size: 17 residues. Germline values: CDR1 WSHSY, CDR2 SAAADI. The V gene lost 6 bases and the J gene lost 2 bases, with 23 bases spanning the gap. The CDR3: CASSAGRMTDHTYEQYF. As DNA, the CDR3 is TGCGCCAGCAGCGCTGGCCGAATGACAGATCATACCTACGAGCAGTACTTC.

The CDR3 DNA follows: TGTGCCAGCAGCGAAAACCCCGGGACAGGGCTGAATGAAAAACTGTTTTTT. Translated, it gives CASSENPGTGLNEKLFF. The rearrangement joins TRBV11-2 to TRBJ1-4, with TRBD1 identical over 9 bases. The trim removed 5 bases at V and 5 bases at J, leaving 12 bases unmatched. Per germline, CDR1 SGHAT and CDR2 FQNNGV. The CDR3 is 17 amino acids.